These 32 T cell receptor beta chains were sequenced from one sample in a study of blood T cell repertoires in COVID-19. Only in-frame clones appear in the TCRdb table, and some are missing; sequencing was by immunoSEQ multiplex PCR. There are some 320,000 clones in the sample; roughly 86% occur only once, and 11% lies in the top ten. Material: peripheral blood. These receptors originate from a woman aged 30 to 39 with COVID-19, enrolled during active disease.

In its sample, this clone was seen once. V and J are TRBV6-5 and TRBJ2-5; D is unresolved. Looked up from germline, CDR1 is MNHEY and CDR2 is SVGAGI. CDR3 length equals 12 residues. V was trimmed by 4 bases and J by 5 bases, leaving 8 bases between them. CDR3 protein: CASSSPMETQYF. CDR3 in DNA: TGTGCCAGCAGTTCCCCTATGGAGACCCAGTACTTC.

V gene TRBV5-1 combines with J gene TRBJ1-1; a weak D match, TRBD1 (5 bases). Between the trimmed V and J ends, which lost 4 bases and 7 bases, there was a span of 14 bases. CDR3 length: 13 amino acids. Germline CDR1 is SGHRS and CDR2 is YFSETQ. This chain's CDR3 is CASSTRAGGEAFF. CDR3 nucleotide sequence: TGCGCCAGCAGCACCCGGGCGGGGGGTGAAGCTTTCTTT.

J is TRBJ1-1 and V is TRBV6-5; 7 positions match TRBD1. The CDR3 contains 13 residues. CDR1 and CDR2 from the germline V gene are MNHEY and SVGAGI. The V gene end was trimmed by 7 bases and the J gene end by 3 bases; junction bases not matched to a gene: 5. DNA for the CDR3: TGTGCCAGCAACCGAGGGGGCTACACTGAAGCTTTCTTT. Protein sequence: CASNRGGYTEAFF.

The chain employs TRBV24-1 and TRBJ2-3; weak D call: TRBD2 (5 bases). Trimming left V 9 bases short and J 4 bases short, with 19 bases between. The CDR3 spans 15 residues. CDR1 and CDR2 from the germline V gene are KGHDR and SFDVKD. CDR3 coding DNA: TGTGCCACCGCCGTCGGCGGGCCCCCCCCAGATACGCAGTATTTT. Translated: CATAVGGPPPDTQYF.

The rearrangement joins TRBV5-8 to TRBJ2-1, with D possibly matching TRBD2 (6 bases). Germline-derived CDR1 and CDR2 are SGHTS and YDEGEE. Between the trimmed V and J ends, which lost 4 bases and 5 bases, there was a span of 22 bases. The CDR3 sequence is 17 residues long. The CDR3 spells CASSPSEGGLTDNEQFF. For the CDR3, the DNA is TGTGCCAGCAGCCCAAGTGAGGGAGGACTTACGGACAATGAGCAGTTCTTC.

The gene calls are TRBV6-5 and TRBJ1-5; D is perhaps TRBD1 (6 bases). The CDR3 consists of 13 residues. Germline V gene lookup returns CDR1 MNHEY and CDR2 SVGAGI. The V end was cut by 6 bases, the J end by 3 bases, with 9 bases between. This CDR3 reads CASRQGLNQPQHF. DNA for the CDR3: TGTGCCAGCAGGCAGGGGCTCAATCAGCCCCAGCATTTT.

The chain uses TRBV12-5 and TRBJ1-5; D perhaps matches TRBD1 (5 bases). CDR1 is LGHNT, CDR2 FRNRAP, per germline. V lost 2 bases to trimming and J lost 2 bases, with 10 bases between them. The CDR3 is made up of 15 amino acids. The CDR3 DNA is TGTGCTAGTGGTTTGCCTTCGACAGGCAATCAGCCCCAGCATTTT. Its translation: CASGLPSTGNQPQHF.

DNA of the CDR3: TGTGCCAGCAGCTTGGATCCAGGGGGAGAGACCCAGTACTTC. It yields the protein CASSLDPGGETQYF. The chain recombines TRBV5-4 with TRBJ2-5; TRBD1 matches at 7 bases. The germline V gene has CDR1 SGHNT and CDR2 YYREEE (reference sequence). V shed 0 bases, J shed 4 bases, and the junction held 3 bases outside the gene matches. The CDR3 contains 14 residues.

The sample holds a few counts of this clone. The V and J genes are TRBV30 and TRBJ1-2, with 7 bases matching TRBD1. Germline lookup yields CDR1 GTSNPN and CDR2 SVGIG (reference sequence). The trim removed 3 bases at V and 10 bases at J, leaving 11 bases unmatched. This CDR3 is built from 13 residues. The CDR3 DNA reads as TGTGCCTGGAGATTTGACAGGGTGACTGCCTACACCTTC. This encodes CAWRFDRVTAYTF.

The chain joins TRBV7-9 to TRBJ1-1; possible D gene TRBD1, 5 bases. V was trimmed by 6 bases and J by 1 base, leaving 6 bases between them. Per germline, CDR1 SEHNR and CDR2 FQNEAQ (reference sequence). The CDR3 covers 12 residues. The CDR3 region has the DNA TGTGCCAGCAGGCAGGGGAACACTGAAGCTTTCTTT. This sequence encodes CASRQGNTEAFF.

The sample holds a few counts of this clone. DNA for the CDR3: TGTGCCAGCTCACCAGACGGGGTGGCCTACAATGAGCAGTTCTTC. Translating it yields CASSPDGVAYNEQFF. The chain recombines TRBV18 with TRBJ2-1, with D possibly being TRBD2 (5 bases). Looked up from germline, CDR1 is KGHSH and CDR2 is LQKENI. V was clipped by 2 bases and J by 2 bases, with 10 bases between them. The CDR3 consists of 15 residues.

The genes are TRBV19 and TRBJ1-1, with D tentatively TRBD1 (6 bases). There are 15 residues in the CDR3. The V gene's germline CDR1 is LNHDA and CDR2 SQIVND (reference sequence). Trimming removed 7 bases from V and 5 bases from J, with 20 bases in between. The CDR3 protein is CASTPWTDALTEAFF. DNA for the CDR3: TGTGCCAGTACCCCATGGACAGATGCGTTGACTGAAGCTTTCTTT.

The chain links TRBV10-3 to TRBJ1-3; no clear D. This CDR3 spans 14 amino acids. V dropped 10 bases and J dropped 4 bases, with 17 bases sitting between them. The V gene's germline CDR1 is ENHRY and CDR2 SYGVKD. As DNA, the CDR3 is TGTGCCACCCTATCCCCCGGGGTCGGAAACACCATATATTTT. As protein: CATLSPGVGNTIYF.

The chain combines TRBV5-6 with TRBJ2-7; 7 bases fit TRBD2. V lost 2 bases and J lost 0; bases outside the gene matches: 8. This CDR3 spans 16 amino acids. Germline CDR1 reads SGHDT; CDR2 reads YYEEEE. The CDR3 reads CASSLPSGRTSYEQYF. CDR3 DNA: TGTGCCAGCAGCTTACCTAGCGGTCGAACCTCCTACGAGCAGTACTTC.

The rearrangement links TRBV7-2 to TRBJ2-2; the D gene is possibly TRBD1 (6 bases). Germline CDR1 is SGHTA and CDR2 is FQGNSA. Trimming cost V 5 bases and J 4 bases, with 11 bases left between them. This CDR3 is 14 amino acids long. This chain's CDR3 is CASSPGALTGELFF. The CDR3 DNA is TGTGCCAGCAGCCCAGGGGCCCTCACCGGGGAGCTGTTTTTT.

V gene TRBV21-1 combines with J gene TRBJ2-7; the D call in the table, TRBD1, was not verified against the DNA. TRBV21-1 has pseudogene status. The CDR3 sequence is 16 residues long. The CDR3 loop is CASSKPDRGHSWEQYF. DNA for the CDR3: TGTGCCAGCAGCAAACCGGACAGGGGGCATTCTTGGGAGCAGTACTTC.

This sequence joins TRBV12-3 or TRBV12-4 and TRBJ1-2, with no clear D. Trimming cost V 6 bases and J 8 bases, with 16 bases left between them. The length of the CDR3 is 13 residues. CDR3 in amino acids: CASRLPGSRGYTF. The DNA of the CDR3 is TGTGCCAGCAGGTTGCCCGGATCGAGGGGCTACACCTTC.

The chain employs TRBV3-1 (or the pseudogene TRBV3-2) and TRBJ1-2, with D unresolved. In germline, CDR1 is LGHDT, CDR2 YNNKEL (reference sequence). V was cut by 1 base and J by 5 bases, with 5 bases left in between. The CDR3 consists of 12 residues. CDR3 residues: CASSQAGYGYTF. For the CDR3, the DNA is TGTGCCAGCAGCCAAGCGGGTTATGGCTACACCTTC.

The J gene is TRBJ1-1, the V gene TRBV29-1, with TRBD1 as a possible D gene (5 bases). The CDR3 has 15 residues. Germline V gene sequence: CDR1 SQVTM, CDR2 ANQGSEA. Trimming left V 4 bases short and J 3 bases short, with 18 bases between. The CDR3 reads CSVVSGRDRHTEAFF. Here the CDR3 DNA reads TGCAGCGTTGTAAGTGGCAGGGATCGACACACTGAAGCTTTCTTT. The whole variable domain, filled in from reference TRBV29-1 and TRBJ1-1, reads SAVISQKPSRDICQRGTSLTIQCQVDSQVTMMFWYRQQPGQSLTLIATANQGSEATYESGFVIDKFPISRPNLTFSTLTVSNMSPEDSSIYLCSVVSGRDRHTEAFFGQGTRLTVV.

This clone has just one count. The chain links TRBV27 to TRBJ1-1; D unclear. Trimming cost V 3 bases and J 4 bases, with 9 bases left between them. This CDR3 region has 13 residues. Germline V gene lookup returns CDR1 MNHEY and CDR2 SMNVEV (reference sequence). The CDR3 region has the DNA TGTGCCAGCAGTTTCCAGGAGGGCACTGAAGCTTTCTTT. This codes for CASSFQEGTEAFF.

CDR3 residues: CASSPDRGEWNGYTF. The DNA for the CDR3 is TGTGCCAGCAGCCCGGACAGGGGGGAATGGAATGGCTACACCTTC. V gene TRBV11-3 combines with J gene TRBJ1-2; 10 nucleotides line up with TRBD1. The CDR3 has 15 residues. The V gene's germline CDR1 is SGHNT and CDR2 YENEEA. Trimming cost V 5 bases and J 6 bases; bases outside gene matches: 9.

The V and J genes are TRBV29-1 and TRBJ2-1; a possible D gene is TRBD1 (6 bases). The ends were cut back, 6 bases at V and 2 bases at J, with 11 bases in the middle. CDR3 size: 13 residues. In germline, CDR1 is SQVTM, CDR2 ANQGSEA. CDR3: CSVSRDTYNEQFF. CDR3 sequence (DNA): TGCAGCGTCTCCCGGGACACCTACAATGAGCAGTTCTTC.

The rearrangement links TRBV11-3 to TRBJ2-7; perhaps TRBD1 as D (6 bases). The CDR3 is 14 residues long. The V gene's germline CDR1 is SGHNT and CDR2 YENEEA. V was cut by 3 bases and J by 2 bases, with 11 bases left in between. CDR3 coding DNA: TGTGCCAGCAGCTTTCGGGGACACACCTACGAGCAGTACTTC. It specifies CASSFRGHTYEQYF. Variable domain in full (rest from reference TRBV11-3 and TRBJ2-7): EAGVVQSPRYKIIEKKQPVAFWCNPISGHNTLYWYLQNLGQGPELLIRYENEEAVDDSQLPKDRFSAERLKGVDSTLKIQPAELGDSAVYLCASSFRGHTYEQYFGPGTRLTVT.

CDR3 in amino acids: CAWLRDRGTDTQYF. The CDR3 DNA is TGTGCCTGGCTTCGGGACAGGGGCACAGATACGCAGTATTTT. V and J are TRBV2 and TRBJ2-3; 9 positions agree with TRBD1. This CDR3 has 14 residues. After removal of 11 bases from V and 1 base from J, the junction contained 7 bases not matched to a gene. Germline V gene data show CDR1 as SNHLY and CDR2 as FYNNEI.

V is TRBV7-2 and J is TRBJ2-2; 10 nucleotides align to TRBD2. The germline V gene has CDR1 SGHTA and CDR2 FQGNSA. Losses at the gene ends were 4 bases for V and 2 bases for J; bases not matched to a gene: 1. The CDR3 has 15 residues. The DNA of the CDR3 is TGTGCCAGCAGCTCTAGCGGGGGAAACACCGGGGAGCTGTTTTTT. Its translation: CASSSSGGNTGELFF. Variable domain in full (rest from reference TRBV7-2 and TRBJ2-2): GAGVSQSPSNKVTEKGKDVELRCDPISGHTALYWYRQSLGQGLEFLIYFQGNSAPDKSGLPSDRFSAERTGGSVSTLTIQRTQQEDSAVYLCASSSSGGNTGELFFGEGSRLTVL.

The CDR3 region has the DNA TGTGCCAGCAGCGCCTCCATGGCAGGGGGCGGGGGCTACACCTTC. Protein: CASSASMAGGGGYTF. J is TRBJ1-2 and V is TRBV9, with TRBD1 matching 8 bases. The length of the CDR3 is 15 residues. After removal of 3 bases from V and 8 bases from J, the junction contained 12 bases not matched to a gene. Per the germline V gene, CDR1 is SGDLS and CDR2 is YYNGEE.

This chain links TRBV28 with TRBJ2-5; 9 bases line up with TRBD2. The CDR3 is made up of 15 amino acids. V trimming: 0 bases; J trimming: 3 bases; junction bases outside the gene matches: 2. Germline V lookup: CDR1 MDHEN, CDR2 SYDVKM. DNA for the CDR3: TGTGCCAGCAGTTTATGGGCTAGCGGGGAAGAGACCCAGTACTTC. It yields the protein CASSLWASGEETQYF.

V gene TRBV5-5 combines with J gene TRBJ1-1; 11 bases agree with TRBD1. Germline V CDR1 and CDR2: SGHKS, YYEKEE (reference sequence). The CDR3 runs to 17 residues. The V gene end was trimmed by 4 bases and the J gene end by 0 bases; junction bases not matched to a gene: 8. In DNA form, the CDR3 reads TGTGCCAGCAGCCTGACCGGGACAGGGGGGATGAACACTGAAGCTTTCTTT. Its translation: CASSLTGTGGMNTEAFF.

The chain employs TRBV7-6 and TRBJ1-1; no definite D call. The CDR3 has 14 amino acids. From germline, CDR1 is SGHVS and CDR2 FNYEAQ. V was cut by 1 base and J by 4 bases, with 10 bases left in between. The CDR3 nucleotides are TGTGCCAGCAGCTTAGGTATGACGGGCACTGAAGCTTTCTTT. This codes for CASSLGMTGTEAFF.

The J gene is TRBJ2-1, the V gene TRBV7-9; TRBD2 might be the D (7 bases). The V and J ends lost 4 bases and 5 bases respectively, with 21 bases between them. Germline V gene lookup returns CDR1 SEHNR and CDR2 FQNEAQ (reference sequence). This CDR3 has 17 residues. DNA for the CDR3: TGTGCCAGCAGCTCGACAACGGGGGGCCCCCGGGACAATGAGCAGTTCTTC. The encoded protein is CASSSTTGGPRDNEQFF.

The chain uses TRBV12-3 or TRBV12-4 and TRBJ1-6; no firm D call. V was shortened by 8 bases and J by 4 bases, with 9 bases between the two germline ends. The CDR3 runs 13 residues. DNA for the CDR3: TGTGCCAGCGGAGGACCGTATAATTCACCCCTCCACTTT. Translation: CASGGPYNSPLHF.

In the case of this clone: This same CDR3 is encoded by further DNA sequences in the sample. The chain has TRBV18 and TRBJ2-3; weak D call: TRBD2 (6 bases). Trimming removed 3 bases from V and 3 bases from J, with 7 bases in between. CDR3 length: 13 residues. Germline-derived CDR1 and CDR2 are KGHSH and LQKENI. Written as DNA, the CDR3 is TGTGCCAGCTCACCTCGGGGGACAGATACGCAGTATTTT. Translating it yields CASSPRGTDTQYF.